A selection of T cell receptor beta chains follows, all from one sample in a study of OX40 agonist ivuxolimab in advanced cancers. Data came from immunoSEQ multiplex PCR; TCRdb stores just in-frame clones and leaves some out. This table has some 52,000 clones, 80% to 90% appearing once. The source was CD4+ or CD8+ T cells sorted from blood, collected in a trial of the OX40 agonist ivuxolimab. The receptors shown here come from an adult with an advanced solid tumor such as melanoma, head and neck, liver or kidney cancer. CDR3s include the opening cysteine and the closing phenylalanine or tryptophan. Fields, in order: V gene, J gene, D gene, clone size, CDR3 DNA, CDR3 protein. The D gene is left open where the match is weak. Some rows have no size entry. The others give once, few or many, or a class for an expanded clone.

TRBV5-1,TRBJ2-2,.,.,TGCGCCAGCAAAGGAGCCCCGGGCACCGGGGAGCTGTTTTTT,CASKGAPGTGELFF
TRBV29-1,TRBJ1-2,.,.,TGCAGCGTTGGGTCGGGACCGATTAACTATGGCTACACCTTC,CSVGSGPINYGYTF
TRBV19,TRBJ1-2,.,.,TGTGCCAGTAGTATTGCGGGGTCCTATGGCTACACCTTC,CASSIAGSYGYTF
TRBV5-1,TRBJ2-5,.,.,TGCGCCAGCAGCTTGGGACAGACTGAAGAGACCCAGTACTTC,CASSLGQTEETQYF
TRBV10-3,TRBJ1-2,.,.,TGTGCCATCAGTGATCACAGAGAGACCTATGGCTACACCTTC,CAISDHRETYGYTF
TRBV9,TRBJ1-6,.,.,TGTGCCAGCAGCGTAGACAGTACCCCTTCACCCCTCCACTTT,CASSVDSTPSPLHF
TRBV6-6,TRBJ1-5,TRBD1,.,TGTGCCAGCAGTTTAACCGCCGGGACAGGGAATCAGCCCCAGCATTTT,CASSLTAGTGNQPQHF
TRBV7-8,TRBJ2-7,.,.,TGTGCCAGCAGCGCGCCCTACGAGCAGTACTTC,CASSAPYEQYF
TRBV5-1,TRBJ2-5,.,.,TGCGCCAGCACACGACAGGTAGAAGAGACCCAGTACTTC,CASTRQVEETQYF
TRBV6-1,TRBJ1-5,.,.,TGTGCCAGCAGTCTGGGCGGGGATGGCAATCAGCCCCAGCATTTT,CASSLGGDGNQPQHF
TRBV28,TRBJ1-1,.,once,TGTGCCAGCAATACAGGCCGCACTGAAGCTTTCTTT,CASNTGRTEAFF
TRBV9,TRBJ2-7,TRBD2,.,TGTGCCAGCAGCGTATCTAGCGGGGGCTACGAGCAGTACTTC,CASSVSSGGYEQYF